This TCR beta chain was sequenced for a study of blood T cell repertoires in COVID-19. Study-wide background: Material from acute and convalescent COVID-19 was sourced from the United States, Italy and Spain. T cells, B-cell-depleted T cells, or PBMCs provided the cDNA or gDNA that served as material.

V lost 3 bases and J lost 5, with 8 bases in between. This CDR3 spans 13 amino acids. Germline assignment: CDR1 SGHRS and CDR2 YFSETQ. Source study methods: Using reference gene primer amplification, nucleated cell counts were estimated. Assay: immunoSEQ multiplex PCR; the TCRdb copy retains only in-frame clones and omits some. V and J calls and clone size are as listed in that table; D and trimming were resolved from the DNA. The sample includes 210,000 or so clones, almost 85% seen only once; the top ten take about 7.3%. The chain joins TRBV5-1 to TRBJ2-2; D ambiguous. This clonotype was obtained from a woman in her forties or fifties with active or convalescent COVID-19. The specimen sequenced was peripheral blood. The CDR3 DNA reads as TGCGCCAGCAGCTCCCTGTTGACCGGGGAGCTGTTTTTT. This codes for CASSSLLTGELFF.